The following is a T cell receptor (beta chain) sequence with its context. This clonotype has a count of ten or more. The target of this receptor is not known. Per-base qualities were not stored, and no clone one base away is much larger. These data are taken from a study of T cells in Graves' hyperthyroidism and ophthalmopathy (dated by TCRdb to between 2018 and 2021). With respect to the entire study: Peripheral blood was collected at initial diagnosis, before any treatment. A discovery cohort of fewer than 110 patients, approximately 44 with Graves' ophthalmopathy and more than 55 with stable Graves' hyperthyroidism, was used to find distinguishing TCR V-J signatures. Prospective prediction of ophthalmopathy was tested in an independent validation cohort consisting of fewer than 20 hyperthyroidism patients and approximately 16 patients who later progressed to ophthalmopathy. For training and testing, the 100 patients in the discovery cohort were randomly divided in a 7:3 ratio. The study also compared thyroid tissue and blood T-cell repertoires from about six Graves' hyperthyroidism patients. After sampling, hyperthyroidism patients received methimazole starting at 30 mg daily, and ophthalmopathy patients received high-dose intravenous methylprednisolone. According to the paper, TCR Vbeta CDR3 sequencing was carried out on 135 peripheral blood samples, which came from fewer than 50 ophthalmopathy, 70 to 80 hyperthyroidism and some 17 progressor patients. General study outcomes and caveats: In validation, progression to ophthalmopathy was predicted by the model with 55% to 71% sensitivity and roughly 72% specificity, a median of 6.5 months before onset. Most expanded thyroid clonotypes (frequency above 0.001) were also found in blood, which suggests that blood repertoires may mirror thyroid immune responses. Sample size was not statistically predetermined, and blinding of investigators to group allocation was not performed. A model built on a 13 V-J signature distinguished ophthalmopathy from stable hyperthyroidism, reaching approximately 89% sensitivity and about 81% specificity in cross-validation and 80%/75% in testing.

Graves' hyperthyroidism was defined as stable when no progression to ophthalmopathy occurred over 18 months of follow-up. Hyperthyroidism patients were aged 18 to 65 years and newly diagnosed, with disease duration of less than 2 months. Exclusion was applied to patients with uncontrolled infections, other autoimmune diseases, pregnancy or lactation. Diagnoses relied on clinical symptoms, serum thyroxine and TRAb, thyroid ultrasound and orbital computed tomography. Ficoll-Paque density gradient centrifugation was used to isolate PBMCs from under 11 ml of fresh peripheral blood. Total RNA was extracted with Trizol reagent, and quality was checked on an Agilent 2100 Bioanalyzer. From its cysteine to its phenylalanine, the CDR3 spans 16 amino acids. Of all the DNA, just the CDR3 is kept, 48 bases in frame from base 1. V gives up 5 bases and J gives up 1 base, and the segment between their germline ends measures 15 bases. The germline V gene gives CDR1 as MNHNS and CDR2 as SASEGT.

TCR beta CDR3 regions were amplified from RNA transcripts. The first round of RT-PCR for the TCR CDR3 was performed with the HTBI primer set and the Qiagen OneStep RT-PCR kit. The libraries were constructed in a second round of multiplex PCR and then size-selected and purified. Sequencing of the libraries was done on an Illumina HiSeq2000 using paired-end 100 bp reads. The study's processing was this. SOAPnuke was used to process the raw data, removing reads that contained adapters or uncalled bases, had a mean Phred below 15, or lacked an exact match to the constant primer or identifier. High-quality paired reads were merged with COPE v1.2.5, and unique nucleotide sequences were defined as clonotypes. MiTCR v1.1 was used to align clonotypes to the IMGT TRBV, TRBD and TRBJ reference segments. The analysis included only V-J combinations with a frequency above 0.0001, which together covered more than 99% of the repertoires. The TCS score was defined as F50 (clonal expansion) divided by E x V (chaos), with BLOSUM62-based TCRdist calculated between CDR3 peptides within each V-J. Welch's t-statistics and random forest reduced roughly 500 V-J features to 10 to 15, which were used in a naive Bayes classifier (R e1071). Starting from the raw public reads, TCRdb applied fastp trimming at Q25, assembled clones with MiXCR and retained in-frame beta chains. When rows share a CDR3 protein, they turn into one entry using the most common DNA and genes. These V and J calls rely on TCRdb rather than the paper's analysis. The sample table shows 400,000 to 550,000 distinct CDR3 sequences, and approximately 14% are seen once. The ten top clones hold less than 20% of the sample.

The sequenced sample consisted of blood. The V and J segments used are TRBV6-1 and TRBJ1-3, with the identity of the D gene unclear. This TCR derives from a woman in her late teens or twenties with Graves' hyperthyroidism. The CDR3 region reads CASSYDQLGSGNTIYF. The DNA is as follows: TGTGCCAGCAGTTATGACCAATTGGGGTCTGGAAACACCATATATTTT.